The clone carrying this T cell receptor beta chain showed up just a few times. The antigen is not known. Every participating donor contributed approximately 10 milliliters of peripheral blood through a draw. The sample is drawn from a study of blood T cells in healthy people across ages. Study-level points and caveats: Naive T cell percentage by flow cytometry tracked strongly with beta diversity.

PCR was performed a second time for about 6 to 12 cycles using a sample-barcoded 5' primer and a J-beta primer mix. MiXCR was run by TCRdb on the 5' RACE reads, yielding one entry per CDR3 protein. The data hold about 930,000 distinct CDR3 sequences, with about 28% observed a single time. CDR1 and CDR2 (germline): LGHNA, YSLEER. This CDR3 spans 16 amino acids. Trimming took 5 bases from V and 0 from J, leaving 11 bases between them. These data were also reused for a study on T cells of mothers and their children.

Sample: blood. The origin of this receptor is a woman between 35 and 50 years old in good health. The chain joins TRBV4-3 to TRBJ2-6; no definite D call. This CDR3 is CASSATGVSGANVLTF. The CDR3, as DNA: TGCGCCAGCAGCGCGACTGGGGTCTCTGGGGCCAACGTCCTGACTTTC.